The source of this T cell receptor (beta chain) is a study of long-term antiretroviral therapy in people with HIV. In the study overall: Specimens dating back about a decade before the 2015 immediate-ART recommendation are the oldest included.

Treatment for all HIV-infected participants took place in the United States. CDR1 is MDHEN and CDR2 is SYDVKM in the germline V gene. V gave up 5 bases and J gave up 10 bases, with 14 bases separating them. There are 12 residues in the CDR3. As regards this clone: The antigen is unknown.

General study points: All time points showed a repertoire dominated by clones expanded before ART. With ART, diversity went up but was still lower than in transplant donor controls.

A v3.0 immunoSEQ assay was performed at survey level. The repertoire was sequenced with immunoSEQ multiplex PCR; TCRdb's copy has only in-frame clones and lacks some. The sample yields more than 20,000 clones, roughly four fifths seen once. The rearrangement joins TRBV28 to TRBJ1-1, with a weak D call TRBD1 (5 bases). This TCR came from a man aged 45-60 years with HIV. Specimen: unsorted PBMCs, collected 0.4 years after starting antiretroviral therapy. The CDR3 sequence: CASSPPTAGAFF. For the CDR3, the DNA is TGTGCCAGCAGTCCACCGACAGCGGGAGCTTTCTTT.